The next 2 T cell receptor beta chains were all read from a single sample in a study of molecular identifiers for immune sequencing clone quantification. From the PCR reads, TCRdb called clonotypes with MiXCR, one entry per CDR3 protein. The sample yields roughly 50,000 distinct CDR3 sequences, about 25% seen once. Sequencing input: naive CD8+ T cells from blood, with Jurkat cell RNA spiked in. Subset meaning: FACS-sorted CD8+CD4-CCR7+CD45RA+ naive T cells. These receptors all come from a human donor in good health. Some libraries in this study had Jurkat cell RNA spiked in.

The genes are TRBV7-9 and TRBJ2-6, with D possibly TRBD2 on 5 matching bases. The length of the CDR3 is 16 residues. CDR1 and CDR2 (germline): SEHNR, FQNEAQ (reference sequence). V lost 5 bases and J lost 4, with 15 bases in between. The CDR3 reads CASSRPRGSGANVLTF. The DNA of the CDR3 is TGTGCCAGCAGCCGACCTCGCGGGTCCGGGGCCAACGTCCTGACTTTC.

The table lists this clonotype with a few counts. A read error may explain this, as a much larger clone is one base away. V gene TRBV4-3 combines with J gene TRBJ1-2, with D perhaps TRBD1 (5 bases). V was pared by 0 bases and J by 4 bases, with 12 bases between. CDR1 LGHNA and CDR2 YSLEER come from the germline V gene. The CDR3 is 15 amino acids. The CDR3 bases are TGCGCCAGCAGCCAAGATCCCAGAGACAGCTATGGCTACACCTTC. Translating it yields CASSQDPRDSYGYTF.